The 9 T cell receptor beta chains below come from one sample, sequenced in a study of T cells in Graves' hyperthyroidism and ophthalmopathy. Amplified TCR beta CDR3 regions came from RNA transcripts. The HTBI primer set was used in a first-round RT-PCR of the TCR CDR3. MiXCR was run by TCRdb on the multiplex PCR reads, yielding one entry per CDR3 protein. Counted here are about half a million distinct CDR3 sequences, 15% to 20% occurring once; the ten biggest clones make up about 50%. What was sequenced was blood. The receptors were gathered from a man aged 35 to 55 with Graves' ophthalmopathy.

This clonotype was recorded many times. The chain combines TRBV20-1 with TRBJ2-3; 12 nucleotides agree with TRBD2. The germline CDR1 and CDR2 sequences are DFQATT and SNEGSKA (reference sequence). The ends lost 8 bases at V and 5 bases at J; junction bases unmatched: 11. The length of the CDR3 is 15 residues. CDR3 coding DNA: TGCAGTACCGTGACTAGCGGGAGTAACAGAGATACGCAGTATTTT. It is translated as CSTVTSGSNRDTQYF.

This clonotype was seen a few times. The V call is TRBV20-1, the J call TRBJ2-5; maybe TRBD2 (5 bases). V was shortened by 7 bases and J by 0 bases, with 12 bases between the two germline ends. Germline V CDR1 and CDR2: DFQATT, SNEGSKA (reference sequence). The CDR3 runs to 13 residues. CDR3 nucleotides: TGCAGTGTTCAGTCGGGGTACCAAGAGACCCAGTACTTC. It specifies CSVQSGYQETQYF.

J is TRBJ1-3 and V is TRBV5-1, with a weak D call TRBD1 (5 bases). Trimming took off 0 bases at V and 0 bases at J, with 13 bases between the two ends. This CDR3 spans 17 amino acids. Germline assignment: CDR1 SGHRS and CDR2 YFSETQ. The CDR3 DNA follows: TGCGCCAGCAGCTTGGCGGGACCTGCCCTCTCTGGAAACACCATATATTTT. As protein: CASSLAGPALSGNTIYF.

The chain links TRBV6-1 to TRBJ2-7; unclear D gene. The CDR3 length is 14 residues. Between the trimmed V and J ends, which lost 1 base and 1 base, there was a span of 8 bases. Germline-derived CDR1 and CDR2 are MNHNS and SASEGT. CDR3 sequence reads: CASSEGGLSYEQYF. The CDR3 DNA sequence: TGTGCCAGCAGTGAAGGGGGTCTGTCCTACGAGCAGTACTTC.

V is TRBV19 and J is TRBJ2-5; the D is unclear. Germline assignment: CDR1 LNHDA and CDR2 SQIVND (reference sequence). This CDR3 contains 14 residues. V was cut by 4 bases and J by 4 bases, with 13 bases left in between. CDR3: CASSSAGRAETQYF. The CDR3 DNA reads as TGTGCCAGTAGTAGTGCCGGTAGGGCAGAGACCCAGTACTTC. Using reference TRBV19 and TRBJ2-5 for the parts outside the CDR3, the full variable domain is DGGITQSPKYLFRKEGQNVTLSCEQNLNHDAMYWYRQDPGQGLRLIYYSQIVNDFQKGDIAEGYSVSREKKESFPLTVTSAQKNPTAFYLCASSSAGRAETQYFGPGTRLLVL.

The chain joins TRBV27 to TRBJ2-1, with 7 nucleotides matching TRBD2. With 2 bases clipped from V and 8 bases from J, the junction kept 9 bases outside the gene matches. Germline loops: CDR1 MNHEY, CDR2 SMNVEV (reference sequence). CDR3 length: 15 residues. The CDR3: CASSLLAGALDEQFF. Written as DNA, the CDR3 is TGTGCCAGCAGTTTACTGGCGGGAGCACTGGATGAGCAGTTCTTC.

In its sample, this clonotype was seen many times. The gene calls are TRBV7-2 and TRBJ2-1; D is ambiguous. From germline, CDR1 is SGHTA and CDR2 FQGNSA. The CDR3 has 15 amino acids. Trimming took 0 bases from V and 3 from J, leaving 9 bases between them. The CDR3 is CASSLAAESYNEQFF. The DNA of the CDR3 is TGTGCCAGCAGCTTAGCTGCGGAGAGCTACAATGAGCAGTTCTTC.

This clonotype has more than one count but fewer than ten. The chain has TRBV20-1 and TRBJ2-3; 9 positions match TRBD1. CDR3 size: 15 residues. Losses at the gene ends were 2 bases for V and 4 bases for J; bases not matched to a gene: 7. The germline V gene encodes CDR1 DFQATT and CDR2 SNEGSKA (reference sequence). Here the CDR3 DNA reads TGCAGTGCTAGAACGGGGACAGGGTTCCCAGATACGCAGTATTTT. Protein product: CSARTGTGFPDTQYF.

This clonotype was picked up a small number of times. The DNA of the CDR3 is TGTGCCAGCAGGGCCGGTGGGGGGGCCCCCTATGGCTACACCTTC. Translated, it gives CASRAGGGAPYGYTF. The V and J genes are TRBV28 and TRBJ1-2; TRBD1 might be the D (6 bases). The CDR3 runs 15 residues. Trimming cost V 6 bases and J 4 bases, with 18 bases left between them. The germline gives CDR1 MDHEN, CDR2 SYDVKM.